This TCR beta chain was identified in a study of lymphopenia after photon versus proton radiotherapy. Study-level results: Survival link was tested only in deceased patients; proton benefit remains a possibility. Under photons, naive T cells and diversity fell while effector/memory populations rose. Post-nadir TCR diversity decline inversely tracked overall survival among those who died.

Between the trimmed V and J ends, which lost 1 base and 0 bases, there was a span of 10 bases. The CDR3 consists of 15 residues. CDR1 and CDR2 from the germline V gene are SGHRS and YFSETQ. Remarks on this clone: The antigen remains unidentified.

Profiled with immunoSEQ multiplex PCR; TCRdb holds only in-frame clones, not every one. The table has about 53,000 clones, 80% to 90% seen once. The chain combines TRBV5-1 with TRBJ1-2, with D possibly TRBD1 on 5 matching bases. The source is a man between 50 and 59 years old with gastric cancer. Here the sequenced sample was peripheral blood, taken from a patient treated with photon-based radiotherapy. CDR3 nucleotide sequence: TGCGCCAGCAGCTTGCAGACAGCCACTAACTATGGCTACACCTTC. Residues: CASSLQTATNYGYTF. The whole variable domain, filled in from reference TRBV5-1 and TRBJ1-2, reads KAGVTQTPRYLIKTRGQQVTLSCSPISGHRSVSWYQQTPGQGLQFLFEYFSETQRNKGNFPGRFSGRQFSNSRSEMNVSTLELGDSALYLCASSLQTATNYGYTFGSGTRLTVV.